This record concerns one TCR beta chain sequence. Authors' data handling: By means of reference gene primer amplification, nucleated cell counts were estimated. Clones were read by immunoSEQ multiplex PCR, and TCRdb kept only the in-frame ones, dropping some. The DNA was the basis for D and trimming; V, J and clone size are from that table. The table records some 280,000 clones, around 90% of them present only once. The sample originates from a study of blood T cell repertoires in COVID-19. Across the whole study: Some COVID-19 samples were acute and others convalescent; all came from the United States, Italy and Spain.

V lost 1 base to trimming and J lost 8 bases, with 15 bases between them. The CDR3 extends over 15 amino acids. Germline V gene data show CDR1 as SNHLY and CDR2 as FYNNEI. The chain employs TRBV2 and TRBJ2-1, with D possibly TRBD2 on 5 matching bases. Specimen: peripheral blood. The TCR originated in a woman in her forties who had recovered from COVID-19. CDR3 sequence (DNA): TGTGCCAGCAGTGAAGGTCCGGGGTTGAGGGATGAGCAGTTCTTC. Its translation is CASSEGPGLRDEQFF.